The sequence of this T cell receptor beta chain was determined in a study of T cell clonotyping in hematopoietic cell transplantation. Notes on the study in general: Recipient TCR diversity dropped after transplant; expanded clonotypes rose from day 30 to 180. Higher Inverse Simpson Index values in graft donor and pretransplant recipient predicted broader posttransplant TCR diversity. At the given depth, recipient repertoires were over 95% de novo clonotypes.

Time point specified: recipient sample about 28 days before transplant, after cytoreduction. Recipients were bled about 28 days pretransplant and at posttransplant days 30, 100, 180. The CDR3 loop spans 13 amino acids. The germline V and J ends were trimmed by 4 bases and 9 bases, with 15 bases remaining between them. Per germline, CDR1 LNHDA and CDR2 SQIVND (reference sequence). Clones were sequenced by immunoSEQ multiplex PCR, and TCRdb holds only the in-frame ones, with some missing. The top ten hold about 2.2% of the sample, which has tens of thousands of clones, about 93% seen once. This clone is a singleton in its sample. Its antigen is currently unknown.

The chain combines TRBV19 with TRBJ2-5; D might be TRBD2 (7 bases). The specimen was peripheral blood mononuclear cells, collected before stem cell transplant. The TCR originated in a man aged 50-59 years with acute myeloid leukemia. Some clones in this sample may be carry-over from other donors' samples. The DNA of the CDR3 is TGTGCCAGTAGTACGGGGGGCGGGTGGGCCCAGTACTTC. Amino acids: CASSTGGGWAQYF. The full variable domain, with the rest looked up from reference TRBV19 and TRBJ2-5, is DGGITQSPKYLFRKEGQNVTLSCEQNLNHDAMYWYRQDPGQGLRLIYYSQIVNDFQKGDIAEGYSVSREKKESFPLTVTSAQKNPTAFYLCASSTGGGWAQYFGPGTRLLVL.